In its sample, the clone carrying this T cell receptor beta chain was seen a few times. The data were produced by immunoSEQ multiplex PCR, yet TCRdb's version contains in-frame clones alone and is incomplete. The sample includes approximately 230,000 clones, roughly 90% of them seen just once. This specimen belongs to a study of blood T cell repertoires in COVID-19. Trimming pared 2 bases from V and 4 bases from J, leaving 9 bases between. Germline CDR1 is MNHNS and CDR2 is SASEGT. The CDR3 is 14 residues long. The chain joins TRBV6-1 to TRBJ1-5; D is possibly TRBD1 (5 bases). This sequence was found in a woman in her thirties or forties who had recovered from COVID-19. The sequenced material came from peripheral blood. The CDR3 DNA reads TGTGCCAGCAGTGAAATCCGACAGAATCAGCCCCAGCATTTT. It translates to CASSEIRQNQPQHF.